This is a list of T cell receptor beta chains from one sample in a study of a mutant IDH1 vaccine in newly diagnosed glioma. The table came from immunoSEQ multiplex PCR; TCRdb's copy has only in-frame clones and leaves some out. The sample shows approximately 10,000 clones, about nine tenths of them seen only once. No antigens are known for them. Material: PBMCs, obtained from a glioma patient whose treatment included an IDH1 peptide vaccine. Receptors were obtained from a woman aged 40 to 50 with glioma. Some clones in this sample may be carry-over from other donors' samples. CDR3s include the opening cysteine and the closing phenylalanine or tryptophan. Clone sizes are given selectively: once, few, many, or a class where the clone is expanded.

J | size | V | CDR3
TRBJ1-1 | - | TRBV19 | CASRLRGNTEAFF
TRBJ1-5 | - | TRBV2 | CASSVQFQPQHF
TRBJ1-1 | - | TRBV9 | CASSVGDRFFTEAFF
TRBJ1-2 | - | TRBV7-8 | CASSLQGAGYTF
TRBJ2-7 | - | TRBV7-2 | CASSFSYEQYF
TRBJ1-2 | - | TRBV4-1 | CASSQALTDYGYTF
TRBJ1-2 | - | TRBV2 | CASTLTGVDYGYTF
TRBJ2-7 | - | TRBV7-6 | CASSSYNDEGTYEQYF
TRBJ2-5 | - | TRBV9 | CASTKTQTEQETQYF
TRBJ1-2 | - | TRBV6-1 | CASSEVGGPYNYGYTF
TRBJ1-6 | - | TRBV18 | CASSPRDRESSYNSPLHF
TRBJ1-1 | once | TRBV29-1 | CSVVRSRGDRTEAFF
TRBJ1-2 | - | TRBV2 | CASRGGLSSDYGYTF
TRBJ1-5 | - | TRBV30 | CAWSSQGNQPQHF
TRBJ1-1 | - | TRBV27 | CASSLLGQGNTEAFF
TRBJ2-5 | - | TRBV5-4 | CASSFQPRRRTQYF
TRBJ2-1 | - | TRBV5-8 | CASSLALSSYNEQFF
TRBJ2-5 | - | TRBV5-6 | CASSLWYHETQYF
TRBJ2-3 | few | TRBV10-1 | CASSELAGEGKDTQYF
TRBJ2-5 | - | TRBV6-1 | CASSKGGGQETQYF
TRBJ1-2 | - | TRBV19 | CASTLQGQTHNYGYTF
TRBJ1-5 | - | TRBV6-4 | CASSDSKEQTSNQPQHF
TRBJ1-2 | - | TRBV21-1 | CASSKEFDRGFHYGYTF
TRBJ2-7 | - | TRBV29-1 | CSVGQGSSYEQYF
TRBJ1-1 | - | TRBV27 | CASSMGVGTEAFF
TRBJ1-3 | - | TRBV30 | CAWSRRGRGNTIYF
TRBJ1-5 | - | TRBV19 | CASEDRDYSNQPQHF
TRBJ2-1 | - | TRBV6-1 | CASSEAERGGNEQFF
TRBJ2-1 | - | TRBV7-9 | CASSPSGASYNEQFF
TRBJ1-3 | - | TRBV2 | CASSRTDPTGNTIYF
TRBJ1-5 | - | TRBV5-6 | CASSLRGGDVNQPQHF
TRBJ1-1 | - | TRBV2 | CATSRGAERTEAFF
TRBJ1-4 | once | TRBV6-6 | CASSYPGQGALEKLFF
TRBJ1-5 | - | TRBV28 | CASTSLSRVGNQPQHF
TRBJ2-2 | - | TRBV28 | CASRPGTGELFF
TRBJ1-1 | - | TRBV5-1 | CASSLDTDRRLMNTEAFF
TRBJ2-5 | - | TRBV2 | CASSEGLTAGTETQYF
TRBJ2-7 | once | TRBV18 | CASSPPGGVEQYF
TRBJ1-1 | few | TRBV5-6 | CASSLRGTPGAFF
TRBJ1-5 | - | TRBV11-2 | CASSHGTVQPQHF
TRBJ1-2 | - | TRBV7-9 | CASSLAGNYGYTF
TRBJ2-5 | once | TRBV27 | CASSRSPVANQETQYF
TRBJ2-7 | - | TRBV6-4 | CASSDRGGGIYEQYF
TRBJ2-1 | - | TRBV5-4 | CASISPYNEQFF
TRBJ2-7 | - | TRBV5-1 | CASSLTDGSSYEQYF